The 21 T cell receptor beta chains given below trace back to one sample, sequenced in a study of chemoradiotherapy in HPV16-positive cancers. The data were produced by immunoSEQ multiplex PCR, yet TCRdb's version contains in-frame clones alone and is incomplete. The table has 2,000 or so clones, approximately 75% seen once. The material was tumor tissue, obtained from a patient who underwent chemoradiotherapy. The receptors stem from a human donor with HPV-associated anogenital cancer.

The rearrangement joins TRBV6-1 to TRBJ2-7; a weak D match, TRBD1 (5 bases). The V gene lost 2 bases and the J gene lost 1 base, with 9 bases spanning the gap. The CDR3 sequence is 14 residues long. CDR1 is MNHNS, CDR2 SASEGT, per germline. CDR3 nucleotide sequence: TGTGCCAGCAGTGAAAGTCAGGGTTCCTACGAGCAGTACTTC. Its protein is CASSESQGSYEQYF.

In this sample, this clone is large. V is TRBV28 and J is TRBJ2-2, with D unresolved. Germline loops: CDR1 MDHEN, CDR2 SYDVKM. V shed 6 bases and J shed 1 base, with 15 bases lying between them. This CDR3 is built from 16 residues. As DNA, the CDR3 is TGTGCCAGCAGGGACGTAAACAACATGAACACCGGGGAGCTGTTTTTT. Protein sequence: CASRDVNNMNTGELFF.

The chain carries TRBV5-1 and TRBJ2-3; tentatively, D is TRBD1 or TRBD2 (6 bases each). This CDR3 is built from 14 residues. V lost 2 bases and J 4 bases, leaving 11 bases between the germline ends. Per germline, CDR1 SGHRS and CDR2 YFSETQ. The DNA of the CDR3 is TGCGCCAGCAGCTTCTCCCGGGGGCCAGATACGCAGTATTTT. It codes for CASSFSRGPDTQYF.

The chain uses TRBV27 and TRBJ2-1; D is possibly TRBD2 (5 bases). Per the germline V gene, CDR1 is MNHEY and CDR2 is SMNVEV (reference sequence). V was clipped by 0 bases and J by 7 bases, with 7 bases between them. CDR3 length: 13 amino acids. CDR3 sequence reads: CASSLSRRNEQFF. The CDR3 coding sequence is TGTGCCAGCAGTTTATCTCGGAGGAATGAGCAGTTCTTC.

The rearrangement uses TRBV14 and TRBJ2-5; D ambiguous. The V end was cut by 1 base, the J end by 2 bases, with 11 bases between. CDR3 length: 15 residues. Germline V gene lookup returns CDR1 SGHDN and CDR2 FVKESK. This CDR3 is CASSQGGVGQETQYF. The CDR3 DNA is TGTGCCAGCAGCCAAGGTGGGGTCGGACAAGAGACCCAGTACTTC.

This chain uses TRBV27 with TRBJ1-1; the D is unclear. This CDR3 is built from 14 residues. The germline V gene has CDR1 MNHEY and CDR2 SMNVEV (reference sequence). V lost 3 bases, J lost 1 base, and 9 bases lay in between. The chain's CDR3 is CASSFTYPNTEAFF. The CDR3 DNA reads as TGTGCCAGCAGTTTCACATATCCGAACACTGAAGCTTTCTTT.

The chain couples TRBV7-9 to TRBJ2-2; the D call may be TRBD1 or TRBD2 (5 bases each). Germline V CDR1 and CDR2: SEHNR, FQNEAQ (reference sequence). This CDR3 contains 16 residues. V gave up 4 bases and J gave up 3 bases, with 15 bases separating them. CDR3 amino acids: CASSWGRGRDTGELFF. The CDR3 DNA follows: TGTGCCAGCAGCTGGGGACGAGGCCGTGACACCGGGGAGCTGTTTTTT.

This chain links TRBV7-8 with TRBJ2-3; weak D call: TRBD2 (6 bases). Germline loops: CDR1 SGHVS, CDR2 FQNEAQ. Trimming cost V 1 base and J 6 bases, with 14 bases left between them. This CDR3 spans 15 amino acids. CDR3 DNA: TGTGCCAGCAGCTTAGAGGGGACTGGAGGGGATACGCAGTATTTT. It specifies CASSLEGTGGDTQYF.

The rearrangement joins TRBV5-1 to TRBJ2-5, with a possible D match to TRBD1 (6 bases). The CDR3 is 14 amino acids. Germline V CDR1 and CDR2: SGHRS, YFSETQ. Trimming removed 4 bases at V and 5 bases at J, with 15 bases between. This chain's CDR3 is CASSLLGQSETQYF. In DNA, the CDR3 is TGCGCCAGCAGCCTTCTCGGACAGAGCGAGACCCAGTACTTC.

In DNA form, the CDR3 reads TGCGCCAGTAAATTCGACAGGGCTGCCGGGGAGCTGTTTTTT. The encoded protein is CASKFDRAAGELFF. This chain joins TRBV10-1 and TRBJ2-2; TRBD1 agrees at 7 bases. V lost 9 bases to trimming and J lost 6 bases; unmatched junction nucleotides: 10. CDR1 is WNHNN and CDR2 is SYGVQD in the germline V gene (reference sequence). The CDR3 is made up of 14 amino acids.

The V and J genes are TRBV9 and TRBJ2-3; D is perhaps TRBD1 (7 bases). There are 15 residues in the CDR3. Trimming removed 0 bases from V and 3 bases from J, with 11 bases in between. Germline V gives CDR1 SGDLS, CDR2 YYNGEE. CDR3 sequence: CASSVEQGRTDTQYF. DNA of the CDR3: TGTGCCAGCAGCGTAGAACAGGGGAGGACAGATACGCAGTATTTT.

This clone appeared a few times. The V and J genes are TRBV27 and TRBJ2-7; D ambiguous. Between the trimmed V and J ends, which lost 6 bases and 3 bases, there was a span of 12 bases. The CDR3 is 13 residues long. Per germline, CDR1 MNHEY and CDR2 SMNVEV (reference sequence). CDR3 coding DNA: TGTGCCAGCAGCTCTAGTACGCTCTACGAGCAGTACTTC. Translating gives CASSSSTLYEQYF.

This chain uses TRBV18 with TRBJ1-5; tentative D call: TRBD1 (5 bases). Germline CDR1 reads KGHSH; CDR2 reads LQKENI. V lost 2 bases, J lost 3 bases, and 8 bases lay in between. The CDR3 length is 14 residues. The DNA of the CDR3 is TGTGCCAGCTCACCAGGGGCATTCAATCAGCCCCAGCATTTT. Its translation: CASSPGAFNQPQHF.

The chain uses TRBV5-1 and TRBJ2-5; 7 bases agree with TRBD1. Germline V gene sequence: CDR1 SGHRS, CDR2 YFSETQ. There are 13 residues in the CDR3. V shed 4 bases and J 1 base; nucleotides not matched to a gene: 1. CDR3 residues: CASSAGGQETQYF. CDR3 bases: TGCGCCAGCAGCGCAGGGGGCCAAGAGACCCAGTACTTC.

The genes are TRBV5-1 and TRBJ1-1, with D unresolved. The V end lost 2 bases, the J end lost 1 base, and 9 bases lay between the germline ends. CDR1 and CDR2 (germline): SGHRS, YFSETQ. The CDR3 loop spans 14 amino acids. In DNA, the CDR3 is TGCGCCAGCAGCTTTGACGGGGAGAACACTGAAGCTTTCTTT. Encoded protein: CASSFDGENTEAFF.

This clone was found once. This chain links TRBV21-1 with TRBJ1-1. TRBV21-1 corresponds to a pseudogene. The CDR3 has 16 residues. The CDR3 DNA reads as TGTGCCAGCAGCGAGCCATTAGCTACAATTCGCACTGAAGCTTTCTTT. This encodes CASSEPLATIRTEAFF.

This chain uses TRBV6-5 with TRBJ1-1; no definite D call. V lost 0 bases, J lost 1 base, and 9 bases lay in between. The germline V gene has CDR1 MNHEY and CDR2 SVGAGI. The CDR3 length is 15 residues. CDR3 residues: CASSYSNAGNTEAFF. CDR3 coding DNA: TGTGCCAGCAGTTACTCGAACGCGGGGAACACTGAAGCTTTCTTT.

This chain connects TRBV28 to TRBJ1-1; a possible D gene is TRBD1 (5 bases). The V end was cut by 3 bases, the J end by 3 bases, with 11 bases between. Germline CDR1 MDHEN, CDR2 SYDVKM. The CDR3 runs to 14 residues. Here the CDR3 DNA reads TGTGCCAGCAGTTTCTGGGACGGACACACTGAAGCTTTCTTT. This translates into CASSFWDGHTEAFF.

This clone has just a few counts. The chain is built from TRBV5-4 and TRBJ1-6, with TRBD1 as a possible D gene (5 bases). In germline, CDR1 is SGHNT, CDR2 YYREEE (reference sequence). V gave up 0 bases and J gave up 4 bases, with 11 bases separating them. The CDR3 is 16 amino acids. The CDR3 region is CASSLAGGTYNSPLHF. The CDR3 DNA is TGTGCCAGCAGCTTGGCTGGGGGAACTTATAATTCACCCCTCCACTTT.

V and J are TRBV28 and TRBJ1-5, with D possibly being TRBD1 (6 bases). V shed 10 bases and J shed 5 bases, with 15 bases lying between them. Germline V gives CDR1 MDHEN, CDR2 SYDVKM. The length of the CDR3 is 13 residues. DNA for the CDR3: TGTGCCACCCAGTGGGGGCCCCATCAGCCCCAGCATTTT. It is translated as CATQWGPHQPQHF.

The V gene is TRBV18, the J gene TRBJ1-2; 9 bases align to TRBD1. This CDR3 has 13 residues. Germline-derived CDR1 and CDR2 are KGHSH and LQKENI. V lost 5 bases and J lost 8; bases outside the gene matches: 6. The CDR3 is CASSAGQGHGYTF. DNA for the CDR3: TGTGCCAGCTCAGCGGGACAGGGTCACGGCTACACCTTC.